Listed below are T cell receptor beta chains from one sample, sequenced in a study of T cell repertoires and Cas9 in healthy adults. Clones were sequenced by immunoSEQ multiplex PCR, and TCRdb holds only the in-frame ones, with some missing. The table has approximately 21,000 clones, around 90% seen once. Input material: CD4+ effector T cells (CD127+, CD25-, CD137-, CD154-) from PBMCs; culture status not recorded. The source is a human donor in good health. Each CDR3 is given with its conserved first and last residue. The D gene is left open where the match is weak. Expanded clones get a size class; other rows say once, few or many, or leave the size out.

V gene: TRBV5-6; J gene: TRBJ2-5; clone size: NA; CDR3 length: 15; D gene: TRBD1; CDR3 protein: CASSPRTGGVGTQYF; CDR3 DNA: TGTGCCAGCAGTCCTCGGACAGGGGGCGTTGGGACCCAGTACTTC
V gene: TRBV5-1; J gene: TRBJ2-3; clone size: NA; CDR3 length: 20; D gene: TRBD1; CDR3 protein: CASSFDPRTGERLLTDTQYF; CDR3 DNA: TGCGCCAGCAGCTTCGACCCTAGGACAGGGGAGAGGCTTTTGACAGATACGCAGTATTTT
V gene: TRBV4-1; J gene: TRBJ1-1; clone size: NA; CDR3 length: 14; D gene: NA; CDR3 protein: CASNPGAFSTEAFF; CDR3 DNA: TGCGCCAGCAACCCGGGGGCTTTCAGCACTGAAGCTTTCTTT
V gene: TRBV5-1; J gene: TRBJ2-7; clone size: NA; CDR3 length: 15; D gene: TRBD1; CDR3 protein: CASSWKRTGTYEQYF; CDR3 DNA: TGCGCCAGCAGCTGGAAGCGGACAGGAACCTACGAGCAGTACTTC
V gene: TRBV11-2; J gene: TRBJ1-3; clone size: once; CDR3 length: 14; D gene: NA; CDR3 protein: CASSRSGSGNTIYF; CDR3 DNA: TGTGCCAGCAGCCGGTCCGGGTCTGGAAACACCATATATTTT
V gene: TRBV20-1; J gene: TRBJ2-5; clone size: NA; CDR3 length: 11; D gene: NA; CDR3 protein: CSANSGETQYF; CDR3 DNA: TGCAGTGCTAACTCTGGAGAGACCCAGTACTTC
V gene: TRBV15; J gene: TRBJ2-2; clone size: NA; CDR3 length: 14; D gene: NA; CDR3 protein: CATSRDRPTGELFF; CDR3 DNA: TGTGCCACCAGCAGAGATCGGCCTACCGGGGAGCTGTTTTTT
V gene: TRBV10-2; J gene: TRBJ1-5; clone size: NA; CDR3 length: 14; D gene: NA; CDR3 protein: CASSESGKGQPQHF; CDR3 DNA: TGCGCCAGCAGTGAGTCTGGGAAAGGTCAGCCCCAGCATTTT
V gene: TRBV6-1; J gene: TRBJ1-2; clone size: once; CDR3 length: 13; D gene: NA; CDR3 protein: CASSSTVNYGYTF; CDR3 DNA: TGTGCCAGCAGCTCGACTGTAAACTATGGCTACACCTTC
V gene: TRBV15; J gene: TRBJ1-5; clone size: NA; CDR3 length: 14; D gene: NA; CDR3 protein: CATSGAQGNQPQHF; CDR3 DNA: TGTGCCACCAGCGGGGCCCAGGGGAATCAGCCCCAGCATTTT
V gene: TRBV28; J gene: TRBJ1-3; clone size: once; CDR3 length: 19; D gene: TRBD1; CDR3 protein: CASSFRSPGQDSPGNTIYF; CDR3 DNA: TGTGCCAGCAGTTTTAGGTCGCCGGGACAGGATAGCCCTGGAAACACCATATATTTT
V gene: TRBV7-6; J gene: TRBJ2-3; clone size: NA; CDR3 length: 18; D gene: TRBD2; CDR3 protein: CASSSPGLAGGITDTQYF; CDR3 DNA: TGTGCCAGCAGCTCCCCAGGCCTAGCGGGGGGAATCACAGATACGCAGTATTTT
V gene: TRBV5-4; J gene: TRBJ2-2; clone size: few; CDR3 length: 16; D gene: NA; CDR3 protein: CASSQDTTANTGELFF; CDR3 DNA: TGTGCCAGCAGCCAGGATACGACAGCGAACACCGGGGAGCTGTTTTTT
V gene: TRBV5-1; J gene: TRBJ2-3; clone size: NA; CDR3 length: 18; D gene: TRBD2; CDR3 protein: CASSLSAGWRGSPDTQYF; CDR3 DNA: TGCGCCAGCAGCTTGAGTGCCGGATGGCGGGGGAGTCCAGATACGCAGTATTTT
V gene: TRBV6-1; J gene: TRBJ1-4; clone size: NA; CDR3 length: 15; D gene: NA; CDR3 protein: CASRQPGVEGEKLFF; CDR3 DNA: TGTGCCAGCAGACAACCGGGCGTCGAAGGTGAAAAACTGTTTTTT
V gene: TRBV5-5; J gene: TRBJ2-7; clone size: NA; CDR3 length: 11; D gene: NA; CDR3 protein: CASSGGYEQYF; CDR3 DNA: TGTGCCAGCAGCGGGGGCTACGAGCAGTACTTC
V gene: TRBV5-6; J gene: TRBJ1-2; clone size: NA; CDR3 length: 12; D gene: NA; CDR3 protein: CASSLQGYGYTF; CDR3 DNA: TGTGCCAGCAGCTTGCAAGGATATGGCTACACCTTC
V gene: TRBV7-2; J gene: TRBJ1-3; clone size: NA; CDR3 length: 17; D gene: TRBD1; CDR3 protein: CASSPNSGGSTGNTIYF; CDR3 DNA: TGTGCCAGCAGCCCCAACTCAGGGGGCTCTACGGGAAACACCATATATTTT
V gene: TRBV9; J gene: TRBJ2-1; clone size: NA; CDR3 length: 16; D gene: TRBD2; CDR3 protein: CASSPRTSGLYNEQFF; CDR3 DNA: TGTGCCAGCAGCCCACGGACTAGCGGGCTCTACAATGAGCAGTTCTTC
V gene: TRBV30; J gene: TRBJ2-3; clone size: NA; CDR3 length: 14; D gene: NA; CDR3 protein: CAWSVRRSRDTQYF; CDR3 DNA: TGTGCCTGGAGTGTACGCAGGTCCCGAGATACGCAGTATTTT
V gene: TRBV15; J gene: TRBJ1-1; clone size: NA; CDR3 length: 13; D gene: NA; CDR3 protein: CATSRDPGAETFF; CDR3 DNA: TGTGCCACCAGCAGAGACCCAGGGGCCGAGACTTTCTTT
V gene: TRBV15; J gene: TRBJ2-5; clone size: NA; CDR3 length: 15; D gene: NA; CDR3 protein: CATSRGGGNGETQYF; CDR3 DNA: TGTGCCACCAGCAGAGGAGGAGGGAACGGAGAGACCCAGTACTTC
V gene: TRBV7-9; J gene: TRBJ2-1; clone size: NA; CDR3 length: 16; D gene: NA; CDR3 protein: CASSLAGGLSYNEQFF; CDR3 DNA: TGTGCCAGCAGCTTAGCGGGGGGCCTCTCCTACAATGAGCAGTTCTTC
V gene: TRBV7-8; J gene: TRBJ2-7; clone size: once; CDR3 length: 18; D gene: TRBD2; CDR3 protein: CASSPRTSGALRSYEQYF; CDR3 DNA: TGTGCCAGCAGCCCCCGGACTAGCGGGGCCCTGCGCTCCTACGAGCAGTACTTC
V gene: TRBV6-1; J gene: TRBJ1-4; clone size: NA; CDR3 length: 15; D gene: NA; CDR3 protein: CASSLLVGQNEKLFF; CDR3 DNA: TGTGCCAGCAGTCTCCTCGTCGGCCAAAATGAAAAACTGTTTTTT
V gene: TRBV2; J gene: TRBJ2-7; clone size: NA; CDR3 length: 14; D gene: NA; CDR3 protein: CASELTEGHYEQYF; CDR3 DNA: TGTGCCAGTGAGCTCACCGAAGGACATTACGAGCAGTACTTC
V gene: TRBV29-1; J gene: TRBJ1-5; clone size: NA; CDR3 length: 13; D gene: NA; CDR3 protein: CSSTGLSNQPQHF; CDR3 DNA: TGCAGCTCAACAGGGTTAAGCAATCAGCCCCAGCATTTT
V gene: TRBV7-9; J gene: TRBJ1-1; clone size: NA; CDR3 length: 11; D gene: NA; CDR3 protein: CASSTGPEAFF; CDR3 DNA: TGTGCCAGCAGCACGGGACCGGAAGCTTTCTTT
V gene: TRBV6-6; J gene: TRBJ1-1; clone size: NA; CDR3 length: 14; D gene: NA; CDR3 protein: CASRRNQGNTEAFF; CDR3 DNA: TGTGCCAGCAGACGTAATCAGGGGAACACTGAAGCTTTCTTT
V gene: TRBV18; J gene: TRBJ2-7; clone size: NA; CDR3 length: 15; D gene: NA; CDR3 protein: CASSPSASRSYEQYF; CDR3 DNA: TGTGCCAGCTCACCGTCGGCCTCCCGCTCCTACGAGCAGTACTTC
V gene: TRBV6-1; J gene: TRBJ1-2; clone size: NA; CDR3 length: 16; D gene: NA; CDR3 protein: CASSEEREWIFSGYTF; CDR3 DNA: TGTGCCAGCAGTGAAGAGCGTGAGTGGATATTCAGTGGCTACACCTTC
V gene: TRBV7-2; J gene: TRBJ2-7; clone size: NA; CDR3 length: 15; D gene: TRBD2; CDR3 protein: CASSQTSGPSYEQYF; CDR3 DNA: TGTGCCAGCAGCCAGACTAGCGGGCCCTCCTACGAGCAGTACTTC
V gene: TRBV5-1; J gene: TRBJ1-2; clone size: NA; CDR3 length: 16; D gene: NA; CDR3 protein: CASSLTTAHNNYGYTF; CDR3 DNA: TGCGCCAGCAGCTTGACAACAGCTCACAATAACTATGGCTACACCTTC
V gene: TRBV6-6; J gene: TRBJ1-2; clone size: NA; CDR3 length: 13; D gene: NA; CDR3 protein: CATSRGLPYGYTF; CDR3 DNA: TGTGCCACCTCCCGAGGGTTGCCCTATGGCTACACCTTC
V gene: TRBV6-5; J gene: TRBJ2-2; clone size: NA; CDR3 length: 13; D gene: NA; CDR3 protein: CASRRSTTGELFF; CDR3 DNA: TGTGCCAGCCGTAGGAGTACAACCGGGGAGCTGTTTTTT
V gene: TRBV12-5; J gene: TRBJ1-5; clone size: NA; CDR3 length: 13; D gene: NA; CDR3 protein: CASGTGSNQPQHF; CDR3 DNA: TGTGCTAGTGGAACAGGGAGCAATCAGCCCCAGCATTTT
V gene: TRBV19; J gene: TRBJ2-1; clone size: once; CDR3 length: 15; D gene: TRBD1; CDR3 protein: CASSRGDRGFDEQFF; CDR3 DNA: TGTGCCAGTAGTAGAGGGGACAGGGGGTTCGATGAGCAGTTCTTC
V gene: TRBV21-1; J gene: TRBJ1-2; clone size: NA; CDR3 length: 14; D gene: NA; CDR3 protein: CASSAYKANYGYTF; CDR3 DNA: TGTGCCAGCAGTGCTTATAAAGCTAACTATGGCTACACCTTC
V gene: TRBV2; J gene: TRBJ1-1; clone size: NA; CDR3 length: 15; D gene: NA; CDR3 protein: CASRILRGSNPEAFF; CDR3 DNA: TGTGCCAGCAGAATTCTTAGGGGGAGCAACCCTGAAGCTTTCTTT
V gene: TRBV11-2; J gene: TRBJ2-2; clone size: NA; CDR3 length: 16; D gene: NA; CDR3 protein: CASSLERPGWAGELFF; CDR3 DNA: TGTGCCAGCAGCTTAGAGCGGCCCGGGTGGGCCGGGGAGCTGTTTTTT
V gene: TRBV19; J gene: TRBJ1-6; clone size: NA; CDR3 length: 13; D gene: NA; CDR3 protein: CASRGTANSPLHF; CDR3 DNA: TGTGCCAGTAGAGGAACAGCTAATTCACCCCTCCACTTT
V gene: TRBV28; J gene: TRBJ1-2; clone size: NA; CDR3 length: 14; D gene: TRBD1; CDR3 protein: CASSQRDRLYGYTF; CDR3 DNA: TGTGCCAGCAGTCAACGGGACAGGCTCTATGGCTACACCTTC
V gene: TRBV11-2; J gene: TRBJ1-3; clone size: once; CDR3 length: 17; D gene: NA; CDR3 protein: CASSLSRVAGSGNTIYF; CDR3 DNA: TGTGCCAGCAGCTTAAGTCGAGTAGCGGGGTCTGGAAACACCATATATTTT
V gene: TRBV11-2; J gene: TRBJ1-2; clone size: NA; CDR3 length: 14; D gene: TRBD1; CDR3 protein: CASSSIRDRDGYTF; CDR3 DNA: TGTGCCAGCAGCTCGATCCGGGACAGAGATGGCTACACCTTC
V gene: TRBV25-1; J gene: TRBJ1-4; clone size: NA; CDR3 length: 14; D gene: NA; CDR3 protein: CASRSDGLPGKLFF; CDR3 DNA: TGTGCCAGCCGGAGCGACGGGCTTCCTGGAAAACTGTTTTTT
V gene: TRBV14; J gene: TRBJ2-5; clone size: NA; CDR3 length: 16; D gene: TRBD2; CDR3 protein: CASSRSGGARGETQYF; CDR3 DNA: TGTGCCAGCAGCCGGAGCGGGGGGGCGAGGGGAGAGACCCAGTACTTC
V gene: TRBV7-9; J gene: TRBJ2-7; clone size: NA; CDR3 length: 16; D gene: NA; CDR3 protein: CASGPSGAVPVNEQYF; CDR3 DNA: TGTGCCAGCGGCCCAAGTGGGGCAGTCCCCGTCAACGAGCAGTACTTC
V gene: TRBV5-1; J gene: TRBJ1-1; clone size: NA; CDR3 length: 12; D gene: NA; CDR3 protein: CASSLEAGPFFF; CDR3 DNA: TGCGCCAGCAGCTTGGAGGCCGGGCCATTTTTCTTT
V gene: TRBV6-5; J gene: TRBJ1-6; clone size: NA; CDR3 length: 15; D gene: NA; CDR3 protein: CASRSFGGEVSPLHF; CDR3 DNA: TGTGCCAGCAGGTCCTTCGGAGGGGAGGTTTCACCCCTCCACTTT
V gene: TRBV19; J gene: TRBJ1-3; clone size: few; CDR3 length: 14; D gene: NA; CDR3 protein: CASSITGSGNTIYF; CDR3 DNA: TGTGCCAGTAGTATAACCGGCTCTGGAAACACCATATATTTT
V gene: TRBV6-1; J gene: TRBJ1-6; clone size: NA; CDR3 length: 13; D gene: NA; CDR3 protein: CASSGYRNSPLHF; CDR3 DNA: TGTGCCAGCAGTGGATACAGGAATTCACCCCTCCACTTT
V gene: TRBV5-4; J gene: TRBJ2-7; clone size: NA; CDR3 length: 16; D gene: NA; CDR3 protein: CASSLDTGKVASEQYF; CDR3 DNA: TGTGCCAGCAGCTTGGACACAGGGAAAGTGGCTAGCGAGCAGTACTTC
V gene: TRBV5-5; J gene: TRBJ1-3; clone size: NA; CDR3 length: 16; D gene: NA; CDR3 protein: CASSLLGGLSGNTIYF; CDR3 DNA: TGTGCCAGCAGCTTGTTGGGGGGACTCTCTGGAAACACCATATATTTT